The 10 T cell receptor beta chains presented below share a single source sample, sequenced in a study of siplizumab effects on memory and regulatory T cells. The mixed lymphocyte reaction cells were grown together in coculture at 37°C for around 6 days. No antigen is known for these receptors. Clones were read by immunoSEQ multiplex PCR, and TCRdb kept only the in-frame ones, dropping some. The repertoire holds approximately 20,000 clones, with over 35% as singletons. Material: CFSE-low (dividing) CD4+ T cells sorted from an allogeneic mixed lymphocyte reaction. The receptors were sampled from a human donor in good health; the cells came from an allogeneic mixed lymphocyte reaction. Some clones in this sample may be carry-over from other donors' samples.

The rearrangement uses TRBV6-1 and TRBJ2-5; D not resolved. This CDR3 region has 11 residues. Trimming took off 5 bases at V and 7 bases at J, with 8 bases between the two ends. Germline values: CDR1 MNHNS, CDR2 SASEGT. The CDR3 coding sequence is TGTGCCAGCAGTTCCCCCGGGACCCAGTACTTC. This encodes CASSSPGTQYF.

V usage is TRBV6-6 and J usage is TRBJ1-2; 7 bases fit TRBD1. The CDR3 consists of 14 residues. The germline CDR1 and CDR2 sequences are MNHNY and SVGAGI (reference sequence). V trimming: 2 bases; J trimming: 4 bases; junction bases outside the gene matches: 4. The CDR3 loop is CASSYPDRPYGYTF. Here the CDR3 DNA reads TGTGCCAGCAGTTACCCGGACAGGCCCTATGGCTACACCTTC.

The chain has TRBV6-1 and TRBJ2-2; D remains unclear. V gave up 6 bases and J gave up 1 base, with 6 bases separating them. The CDR3 is made up of 13 amino acids. The germline gives CDR1 MNHNS, CDR2 SASEGT. CDR3 in DNA: TGTGCCAGCAGCCGTTTGAACACCGGGGAGCTGTTTTTT. Protein product: CASSRLNTGELFF.

The rearrangement links TRBV5-1 to TRBJ2-7; TRBD1 or TRBD2 may be the D gene (5 bases each). This CDR3 has 15 amino acids. V was shortened by 4 bases and J by 4 bases, with 18 bases between the two germline ends. Germline lookup yields CDR1 SGHRS and CDR2 YFSETQ. CDR3: CASSRTGNTGYEQYF. Here the CDR3 DNA reads TGCGCCAGCAGCAGAACAGGAAACACGGGGTACGAGCAGTACTTC. Supplemented by reference TRBV5-1 and TRBJ2-7, the full variable domain reads KAGVTQTPRYLIKTRGQQVTLSCSPISGHRSVSWYQQTPGQGLQFLFEYFSETQRNKGNFPGRFSGRQFSNSRSEMNVSTLELGDSALYLCASSRTGNTGYEQYFGPGTRLTVT.

This clone occurred once. The chain recombines TRBV7-9 with TRBJ2-7, with 12 bases lining up with TRBD2. CDR1 and CDR2 from the germline V gene are SEHNR and FQNEAQ (reference sequence). The CDR3 covers 15 residues. V was pared by 5 bases and J by 4 bases, with 6 bases of the junction left unmatched. The CDR3: CASSPLAGGPYEQYF. The CDR3 DNA follows: TGTGCCAGCAGCCCCCTAGCGGGAGGGCCTTACGAGCAGTACTTC.

This chain uses TRBV18 with TRBJ1-5, with D possibly TRBD1 on 6 matching bases. The V end was cut by 3 bases, the J end by 6 bases, with 12 bases between. Per the germline V gene, CDR1 is KGHSH and CDR2 is LQKENI. The length of the CDR3 is 14 residues. CDR3 nucleotide sequence: TGTGCCAGCTCACCGTTAACAGGGAGTCAGCCCCAGCATTTT. Translated, it gives CASSPLTGSQPQHF.

The chain employs TRBV19 and TRBJ1-5; tentatively, D is TRBD1 (6 bases). Trimming removed 3 bases at V and 3 bases at J, with 12 bases between. Germline loops: CDR1 LNHDA, CDR2 SQIVND (reference sequence). This CDR3 comprises 15 residues. CDR3 residues: CASSMNRAYNQPQHF. The CDR3 nucleotides are TGTGCCAGTAGTATGAACAGGGCATACAATCAGCCCCAGCATTTT.

V is TRBV10-3 and J is TRBJ2-7, with 15 bases lining up with TRBD2. There are 16 residues in the CDR3. Trimming removed 2 bases from V and 3 bases from J; junction bases left unmatched: 2. Germline V gives CDR1 ENHRY, CDR2 SYGVKD. This CDR3 is CAISEPGLAGGYEQYF. CDR3 DNA sequence: TGTGCCATCAGTGAGCCGGGACTAGCGGGGGGCTACGAGCAGTACTTC.

For the CDR3, the DNA is TGCGCCAGCAGCTCACTTACACAAGAGCAGTTCTTC. Translating it yields CASSSLTQEQFF. This chain connects TRBV5-1 to TRBJ2-1, with D unresolved. The CDR3 has 12 residues. V was clipped by 3 bases and J by 10 bases, with 11 bases between them. From germline, CDR1 is SGHRS and CDR2 YFSETQ.

The V and J genes are TRBV7-2 and TRBJ2-1; the D gene is possibly TRBD2 (5 bases). The CDR3 covers 14 residues. V lost 5 bases to trimming and J lost 2 bases, with 10 bases between them. The V gene's germline CDR1 is SGHTA and CDR2 FQGNSA. CDR3 bases: TGTGCCAGCAGCCACCCACTAGCCTACAATGAGCAGTTCTTC. Its translation is CASSHPLAYNEQFF.